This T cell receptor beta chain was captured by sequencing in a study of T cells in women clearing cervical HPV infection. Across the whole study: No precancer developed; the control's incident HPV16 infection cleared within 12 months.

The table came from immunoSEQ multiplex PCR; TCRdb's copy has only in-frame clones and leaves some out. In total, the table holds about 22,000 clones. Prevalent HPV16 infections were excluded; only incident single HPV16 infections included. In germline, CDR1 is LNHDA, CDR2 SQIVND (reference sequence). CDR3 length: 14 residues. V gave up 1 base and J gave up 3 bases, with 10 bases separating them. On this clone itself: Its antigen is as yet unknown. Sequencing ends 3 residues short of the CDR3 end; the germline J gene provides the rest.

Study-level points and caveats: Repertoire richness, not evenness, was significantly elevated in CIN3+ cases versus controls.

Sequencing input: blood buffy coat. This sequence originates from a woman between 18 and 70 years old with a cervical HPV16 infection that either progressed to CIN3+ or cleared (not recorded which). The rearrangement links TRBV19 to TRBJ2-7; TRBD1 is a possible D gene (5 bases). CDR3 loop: CASSIGGYGYEQYF. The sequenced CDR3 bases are TGTGCCAGTAGTATAGGGGGCTACGGCTACGAG.